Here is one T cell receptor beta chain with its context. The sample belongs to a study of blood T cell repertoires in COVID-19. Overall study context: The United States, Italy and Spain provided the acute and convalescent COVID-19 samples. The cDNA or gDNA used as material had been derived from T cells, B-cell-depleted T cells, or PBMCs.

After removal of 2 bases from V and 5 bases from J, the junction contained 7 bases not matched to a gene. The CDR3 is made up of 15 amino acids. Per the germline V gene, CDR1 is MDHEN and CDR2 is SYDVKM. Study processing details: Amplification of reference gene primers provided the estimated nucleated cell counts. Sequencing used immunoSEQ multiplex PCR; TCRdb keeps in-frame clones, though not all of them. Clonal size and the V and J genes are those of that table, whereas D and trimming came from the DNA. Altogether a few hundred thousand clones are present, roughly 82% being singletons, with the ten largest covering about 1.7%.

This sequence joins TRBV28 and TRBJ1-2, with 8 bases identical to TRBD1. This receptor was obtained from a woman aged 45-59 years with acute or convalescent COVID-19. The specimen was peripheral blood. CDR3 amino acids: CASSLPGTGLYGYTF. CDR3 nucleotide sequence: TGTGCCAGCAGTTTACCCGGGACAGGATTATATGGCTACACCTTC.